This is a list of T cell receptor beta chains from one sample in a study of blood T cell repertoires in COVID-19. Assay: immunoSEQ multiplex PCR; the TCRdb copy retains only in-frame clones and omits some. The sample includes approximately 220,000 clones, about 83% of them seen just once. Material: peripheral blood. The source of these receptors is a man in his 60s who had recovered from COVID-19. Both conserved end residues are part of each CDR3. Fields, in order: J gene, D gene, clone size, V gene, CDR3 DNA, CDR3 protein. The D gene is left open where the match is weak. Only some rows state a clone size, as once, few, many or a class for expanded clones.

J gene: TRBJ1-4; D gene: .; clone size: .; V gene: TRBV2; CDR3 DNA: TGTGCCAGCAGTGAAGGAGAAACTAATGAAAAACTGTTTTTT; CDR3 protein: CASSEGETNEKLFF
J gene: TRBJ2-1; D gene: .; clone size: .; V gene: TRBV24-1; CDR3 DNA: TGTGCCACCAGTGATTACGAAGGGGGTAACTACAATGAGCAGTTCTTC; CDR3 protein: CATSDYEGGNYNEQFF
J gene: TRBJ1-1; D gene: TRBD1; clone size: .; V gene: TRBV18; CDR3 DNA: TGTGCCAGCTCAACAATACAGGGGGCCGAAGAAGCTTTCTTT; CDR3 protein: CASSTIQGAEEAFF
J gene: TRBJ1-1; D gene: .; clone size: .; V gene: TRBV18; CDR3 DNA: TGTGCCAGCTCACCACCGATGGGGGGGAACACTGAAGCTTTCTTT; CDR3 protein: CASSPPMGGNTEAFF
J gene: TRBJ2-1; D gene: TRBD2; clone size: .; V gene: TRBV27; CDR3 DNA: TGTGCCAGCAGTGGAATTGGGAGGGGTTCCATTAATTTTGTCGGTGAGCAGTTCTTC; CDR3 protein: CASSGIGRGSINFVGEQFF
J gene: TRBJ2-7; D gene: .; clone size: .; V gene: TRBV6-5; CDR3 DNA: TGTGCCAGCAGTTACGCGGAGCGGTACGAGCAGTACTTC; CDR3 protein: CASSYAERYEQYF
J gene: TRBJ1-5; D gene: TRBD1; clone size: .; V gene: TRBV2; CDR3 DNA: TGTGCCAGCAGCTATCCTGTTGACAGGGTAATACGGAGCAATCAGCCCCAGCATTTT; CDR3 protein: CASSYPVDRVIRSNQPQHF
J gene: TRBJ1-5; D gene: .; clone size: .; V gene: TRBV2; CDR3 DNA: TGTGCCAGCAGTAGTCAGGGTAATCAGCCCCAGCATTTT; CDR3 protein: CASSSQGNQPQHF
J gene: TRBJ2-5; D gene: .; clone size: .; V gene: TRBV5-4; CDR3 DNA: TGTGCCAGCAGCTTGGGACAGAGAGAGACCCAGTACTTC; CDR3 protein: CASSLGQRETQYF
J gene: TRBJ2-5; D gene: TRBD2; clone size: .; V gene: TRBV5-4; CDR3 DNA: TGTGCCAGCAGCCACTCCGGGACTACCCAAGAGACCCAGTACTTC; CDR3 protein: CASSHSGTTQETQYF
J gene: TRBJ2-1; D gene: TRBD1; clone size: .; V gene: TRBV24-1; CDR3 DNA: TGTGCCACCAGTGATTTTACCGGGACAGGACTCAATGAGCAGTTCTTC; CDR3 protein: CATSDFTGTGLNEQFF
J gene: TRBJ1-4; D gene: .; clone size: .; V gene: TRBV30; CDR3 DNA: TGTGCCTGGAGTCAGGAAAAACTGTTTTTT; CDR3 protein: CAWSQEKLFF
J gene: TRBJ2-3; D gene: TRBD2; clone size: .; V gene: TRBV7-3; CDR3 DNA: TGTGCCAGCAGCTTGCTAGCGGGCGCTAGCACAGATACGCAGTATTTT; CDR3 protein: CASSLLAGASTDTQYF
J gene: TRBJ2-3; D gene: .; clone size: .; V gene: TRBV7-3; CDR3 DNA: TGTGCCAGCAGCCCCCCAAGAGGGAACACAGATACGCAGTATTTT; CDR3 protein: CASSPPRGNTDTQYF
J gene: TRBJ2-1; D gene: TRBD1; clone size: .; V gene: TRBV28; CDR3 DNA: TGTGCCAGCAGTTTGGGGGGACAGGGGAGGGATGAGCAGTTCTTC; CDR3 protein: CASSLGGQGRDEQFF
J gene: TRBJ2-2; D gene: .; clone size: .; V gene: TRBV5-5; CDR3 DNA: TGTGCCAGCAGCTTGGCCTCCAGGGGTGGCCCTTACACCGGGGAGCTGTTTTTT; CDR3 protein: CASSLASRGGPYTGELFF
J gene: TRBJ2-1; D gene: TRBD1; clone size: .; V gene: TRBV11-2; CDR3 DNA: TGTGCCAGCAGCCGTAACGGACAGGGTGGGTGGGCAGTCAATGAGCAGTTCTTC; CDR3 protein: CASSRNGQGGWAVNEQFF
J gene: TRBJ2-7; D gene: .; clone size: .; V gene: TRBV30; CDR3 DNA: TGTGCCTGGAGTGTCACAGGGAATTTTTACGAGCAGTACTTC; CDR3 protein: CAWSVTGNFYEQYF
J gene: TRBJ2-1; D gene: .; clone size: .; V gene: TRBV5-1; CDR3 DNA: TGCGCCAGCAGCTTCGGCTACAATGAGCAGTTCTTC; CDR3 protein: CASSFGYNEQFF
J gene: TRBJ2-1; D gene: .; clone size: .; V gene: TRBV11-2; CDR3 DNA: TGTGCCAGCAGCCCCTCCCTCGTCCCTCTAGCCTACAATGAGCAGTTCTTC; CDR3 protein: CASSPSLVPLAYNEQFF
J gene: TRBJ1-1; D gene: .; clone size: .; V gene: TRBV28; CDR3 DNA: TGTGCCAGCAGTTTCGGCGACTTGAACACTGAAGCTTTCTTT; CDR3 protein: CASSFGDLNTEAFF
J gene: TRBJ2-7; D gene: .; clone size: .; V gene: TRBV7-9; CDR3 DNA: TGTGCCAGCAGCTTACAGGGGTCGATATACTACGAGCAGTACTTC; CDR3 protein: CASSLQGSIYYEQYF
J gene: TRBJ2-7; D gene: TRBD1; clone size: .; V gene: TRBV7-2; CDR3 DNA: TGTGCCAGCAGCTCCAGACAGGGGCTCTCCAACGAGCAGTACTTC; CDR3 protein: CASSSRQGLSNEQYF
J gene: TRBJ2-1; D gene: .; clone size: .; V gene: TRBV2; CDR3 DNA: TGTGCCAGCCTGCTAAACGTTGAGCAGTTCTTC; CDR3 protein: CASLLNVEQFF
J gene: TRBJ2-6; D gene: .; clone size: .; V gene: TRBV6-6; CDR3 DNA: TGTGCCAGCAGTAGCCTGACTAGCTCTGGGGCCAACGTCCTGACTTTC; CDR3 protein: CASSSLTSSGANVLTF
J gene: TRBJ2-7; D gene: .; clone size: .; V gene: TRBV6-2/TRBV6-3; CDR3 DNA: TGTGCCAGCAGTTACTCGAGACTACCCTCCTACGAGCAGTACTTC; CDR3 protein: CASSYSRLPSYEQYF
J gene: TRBJ1-6; D gene: TRBD1; clone size: many; V gene: TRBV6-2/TRBV6-3; CDR3 DNA: TGTGCCAGCAGCCCAGACAGGGTTTATAATTCACCCCTCCACTTT; CDR3 protein: CASSPDRVYNSPLHF
J gene: TRBJ1-5; D gene: TRBD1; clone size: .; V gene: TRBV6-5; CDR3 DNA: TGTGCCAGCAGTAGGGGACAGGGCAATCAGCCCCAGCATTTT; CDR3 protein: CASSRGQGNQPQHF
J gene: TRBJ1-2; D gene: TRBD1; clone size: once; V gene: TRBV6-1; CDR3 DNA: TGTGCCAGCAGTGAGCCGGGACAGGGGGATGGCTACACCTTC; CDR3 protein: CASSEPGQGDGYTF
J gene: TRBJ2-2; D gene: .; clone size: .; V gene: TRBV19; CDR3 DNA: TGTGCCAGTAGTATAGGATCCAGGGGATCTCACCGGGAGCTGTTTTTT; CDR3 protein: CASSIGSRGSHRELFF
J gene: TRBJ1-1; D gene: .; clone size: .; V gene: TRBV27; CDR3 DNA: TGTGCCAGCAATGACGCAGGGGTTAGTGAAGCTTTCTTT; CDR3 protein: CASNDAGVSEAFF
J gene: TRBJ1-5; D gene: .; clone size: .; V gene: TRBV19; CDR3 DNA: TGTGCCAGTAGTCGGGGGGAAAGGCAGCCCCAGCATTTT; CDR3 protein: CASSRGERQPQHF
J gene: TRBJ2-2; D gene: TRBD1; clone size: .; V gene: TRBV13; CDR3 DNA: TGTGCCAGCAGCGAACAGGGGCCCCCGAACACCGGGGAGCTGTTTTTT; CDR3 protein: CASSEQGPPNTGELFF
J gene: TRBJ2-1; D gene: .; clone size: .; V gene: TRBV7-2; CDR3 DNA: TGTGCCAGCAGCTTAGGTCCCGACAATGAGCAGTTCTTC; CDR3 protein: CASSLGPDNEQFF
J gene: TRBJ1-6; D gene: TRBD1; clone size: .; V gene: TRBV27; CDR3 DNA: TGTGCCAGCAGTTTAGCCGGGACAGAGAATTCACCCCTCCACTTT; CDR3 protein: CASSLAGTENSPLHF
J gene: TRBJ2-2; D gene: .; clone size: .; V gene: TRBV5-1; CDR3 DNA: TGCGCCAGCAGCTTGCTGAGCGGGACCGGGGAGCTGTTTTTT; CDR3 protein: CASSLLSGTGELFF
J gene: TRBJ2-5; D gene: .; clone size: once; V gene: TRBV19; CDR3 DNA: TGTGCCAGTAGTGCGAGGGTCATGCCCCAAGAGACCCAGTACTTC; CDR3 protein: CASSARVMPQETQYF
J gene: TRBJ1-1; D gene: .; clone size: .; V gene: TRBV28; CDR3 DNA: TGTGCCAGCAGTTTCCTCGGGACACCCGAAGCTTTCTTT; CDR3 protein: CASSFLGTPEAFF
J gene: TRBJ2-1; D gene: TRBD2; clone size: .; V gene: TRBV19; CDR3 DNA: TGTGCCAGTAGCCACGACCCGACCGGGACTAGCGGGAGGCGCTCCTACAATGAGCAGTTCTTC; CDR3 protein: CASSHDPTGTSGRRSYNEQFF
J gene: TRBJ2-7; D gene: TRBD2; clone size: .; V gene: TRBV5-1; CDR3 DNA: TGCGCCAGCAGCTTGAAGGCTAGCGGGGGGTCTTTACGATACGAGCAGTACTTC; CDR3 protein: CASSLKASGGSLRYEQYF
J gene: TRBJ2-6; D gene: TRBD1; clone size: .; V gene: TRBV11-2; CDR3 DNA: TGTGCCAGCAGCCCAGGCGACAGGGGGCGATTGGCCAACGTCCTGACTTTC; CDR3 protein: CASSPGDRGRLANVLTF
J gene: TRBJ2-1; D gene: TRBD2; clone size: .; V gene: TRBV11-2; CDR3 DNA: TGTGCCAGCAGCTTAGTACGGGGGGGGCTTGAGCAGTTCTTC; CDR3 protein: CASSLVRGGLEQFF
J gene: TRBJ2-7; D gene: .; clone size: .; V gene: TRBV11-2; CDR3 DNA: TGTGCCAGCAGTTACAGGGCGTCCTACGAGCAGTACTTC; CDR3 protein: CASSYRASYEQYF
J gene: TRBJ1-1; D gene: .; clone size: .; V gene: TRBV27; CDR3 DNA: TGTGCCAGCAGTCCACTGTTGGGGCAGACGAACACTGAAGCTTTCTTT; CDR3 protein: CASSPLLGQTNTEAFF
J gene: TRBJ2-1; D gene: .; clone size: .; V gene: TRBV10-1; CDR3 DNA: TGCGCCAGCAGTGAGTCGAGGCCAAGCAAGGAGCAGTTCTTC; CDR3 protein: CASSESRPSKEQFF
J gene: TRBJ2-7; D gene: .; clone size: once; V gene: TRBV12-3/TRBV12-4; CDR3 DNA: TGTGCCAGCAGAAATAACTACGAGCAGTACTTC; CDR3 protein: CASRNNYEQYF
J gene: TRBJ2-7; D gene: TRBD2; clone size: .; V gene: TRBV10-3; CDR3 DNA: TGTGCCATCAGTGAAGGTAGCGGGAGCTACGAGCAGTACTTC; CDR3 protein: CAISEGSGSYEQYF
J gene: TRBJ2-3; D gene: TRBD2; clone size: .; V gene: TRBV4-1; CDR3 DNA: TGCGCCAGCAGCCAAAGCGGGACCGGGGGAGATACGCAGTATTTT; CDR3 protein: CASSQSGTGGDTQYF
J gene: TRBJ2-7; D gene: TRBD1; clone size: .; V gene: TRBV5-6; CDR3 DNA: TGTGCCAGCAGCAAACTAGACAGGGGGCTTTCCGAGCAGTACTTC; CDR3 protein: CASSKLDRGLSEQYF
J gene: TRBJ2-7; D gene: TRBD1; clone size: .; V gene: TRBV5-1; CDR3 DNA: TGCGCCAGCAGCCCAGGGACAGCGACCGTTTTGACTTCCTACGAGCAGTACTTC; CDR3 protein: CASSPGTATVLTSYEQYF
J gene: TRBJ2-3; D gene: TRBD2; clone size: .; V gene: TRBV9; CDR3 DNA: TGTGCCAGCAGCGTTACACCCTCCGTACGGGGGGGAGATACGCAGTATTTT; CDR3 protein: CASSVTPSVRGGDTQYF
J gene: TRBJ1-1; D gene: TRBD1; clone size: .; V gene: TRBV23-1; CDR3 DNA: TGCGCCAGCAGTCAACCCAGACAGGGGGACCTCATGAACACTGAAGCTTTCTTT; CDR3 protein: CASSQPRQGDLMNTEAFF
J gene: TRBJ2-5; D gene: TRBD2; clone size: .; V gene: TRBV7-9; CDR3 DNA: TGTGCCAGCAGCCGCCGGGACGGGGGGGGAGAGACCCAGTACTTC; CDR3 protein: CASSRRDGGGETQYF
J gene: TRBJ1-5; D gene: .; clone size: .; V gene: TRBV30; CDR3 DNA: TGTGCCTGGGGGCAGTCAGTACGCAATCAGCCCCAGCATTTT; CDR3 protein: CAWGQSVRNQPQHF
J gene: TRBJ1-6; D gene: .; clone size: .; V gene: TRBV12-3/TRBV12-4; CDR3 DNA: TGTGCCAGCAGCCAGAGGGTGCGTTCACCCCTCCACTTT; CDR3 protein: CASSQRVRSPLHF
J gene: TRBJ1-1; D gene: .; clone size: .; V gene: TRBV10-3; CDR3 DNA: TGTGCCATCAGTGAGTCGGCGGGGAACACTGAAGCTTTCTTT; CDR3 protein: CAISESAGNTEAFF
J gene: TRBJ2-7; D gene: TRBD2; clone size: .; V gene: TRBV9; CDR3 DNA: TGTGCCAGCAGCTCCGGACTAGCTAAGGCCTACGAGCAGTACTTC; CDR3 protein: CASSSGLAKAYEQYF
J gene: TRBJ2-1; D gene: .; clone size: .; V gene: TRBV11-2; CDR3 DNA: TGTGCCAGCAGCCGAGCAGGGACTGCCTACAATGAGCAGTTCTTC; CDR3 protein: CASSRAGTAYNEQFF
J gene: TRBJ1-6; D gene: .; clone size: .; V gene: TRBV14; CDR3 DNA: TGTGCCAGCAGCCAAGATTTCAGGGTAGAGTCACCCCTCCACTTT; CDR3 protein: CASSQDFRVESPLHF
J gene: TRBJ2-7; D gene: .; clone size: .; V gene: TRBV3-1/TRBV3-2; CDR3 DNA: TGTGCCAGCAGCCCGCGAGGGATCTCCTACGAGCAGTACTTC; CDR3 protein: CASSPRGISYEQYF